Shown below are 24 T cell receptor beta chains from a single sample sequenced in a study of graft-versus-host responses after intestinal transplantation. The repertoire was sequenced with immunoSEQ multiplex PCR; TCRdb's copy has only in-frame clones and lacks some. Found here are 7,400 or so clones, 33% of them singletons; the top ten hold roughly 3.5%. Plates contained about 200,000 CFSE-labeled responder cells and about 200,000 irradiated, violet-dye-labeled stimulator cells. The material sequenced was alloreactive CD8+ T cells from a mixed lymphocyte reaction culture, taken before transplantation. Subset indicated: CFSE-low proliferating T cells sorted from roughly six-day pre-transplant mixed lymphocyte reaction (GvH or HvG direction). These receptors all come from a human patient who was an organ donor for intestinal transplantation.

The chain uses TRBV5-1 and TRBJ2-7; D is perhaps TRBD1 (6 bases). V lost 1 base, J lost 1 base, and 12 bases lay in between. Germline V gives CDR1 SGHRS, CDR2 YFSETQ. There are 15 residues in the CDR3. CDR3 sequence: CASSLPGQKSYEQYF. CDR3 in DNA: TGCGCCAGCAGCTTGCCCGGACAGAAGTCCTACGAGCAGTACTTC.

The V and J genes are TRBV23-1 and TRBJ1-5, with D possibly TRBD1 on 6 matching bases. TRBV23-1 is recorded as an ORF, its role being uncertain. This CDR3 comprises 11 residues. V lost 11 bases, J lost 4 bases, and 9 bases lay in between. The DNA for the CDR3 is TGCGCCCTACAGGGAAATCAGCCCCAGCATTTT. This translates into CALQGNQPQHF.

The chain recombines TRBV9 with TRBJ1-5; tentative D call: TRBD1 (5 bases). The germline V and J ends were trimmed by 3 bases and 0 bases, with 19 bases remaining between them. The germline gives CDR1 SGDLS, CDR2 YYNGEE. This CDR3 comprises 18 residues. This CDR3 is CASSGVASGDYSNQPQHF. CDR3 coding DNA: TGTGCCAGCAGCGGAGTGGCTTCCGGGGACTATAGCAATCAGCCCCAGCATTTT.

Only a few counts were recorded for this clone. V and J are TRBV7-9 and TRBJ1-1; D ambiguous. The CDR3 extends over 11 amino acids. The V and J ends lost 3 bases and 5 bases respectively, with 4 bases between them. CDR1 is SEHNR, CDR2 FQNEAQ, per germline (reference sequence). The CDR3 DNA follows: TGTGCCAGCAGCTTCGGGACTGAAGCTTTCTTT. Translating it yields CASSFGTEAFF.

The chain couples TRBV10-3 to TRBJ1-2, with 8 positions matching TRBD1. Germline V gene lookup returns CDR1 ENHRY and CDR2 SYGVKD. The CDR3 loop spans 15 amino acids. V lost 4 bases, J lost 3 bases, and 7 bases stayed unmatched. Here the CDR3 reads CAISGPGQEDYGYTF. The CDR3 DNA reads TGTGCCATCAGTGGACCGGGACAGGAGGACTATGGCTACACCTTC.

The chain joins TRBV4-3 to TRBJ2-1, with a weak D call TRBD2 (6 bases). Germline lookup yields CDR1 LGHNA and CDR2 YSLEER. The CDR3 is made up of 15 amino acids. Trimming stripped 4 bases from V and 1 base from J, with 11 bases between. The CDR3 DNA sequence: TGCGCCAGCAGCCGAGGAGGGGAGTCCTACAATGAGCAGTTCTTC. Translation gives CASSRGGESYNEQFF.

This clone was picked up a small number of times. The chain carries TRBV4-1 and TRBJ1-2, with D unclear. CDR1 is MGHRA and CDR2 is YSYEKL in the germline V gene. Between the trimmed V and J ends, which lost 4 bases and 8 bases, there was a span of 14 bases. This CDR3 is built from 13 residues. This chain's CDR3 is CASSPLWAYGYTF. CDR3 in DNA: TGCGCCAGCAGCCCACTCTGGGCATACGGCTACACCTTC.

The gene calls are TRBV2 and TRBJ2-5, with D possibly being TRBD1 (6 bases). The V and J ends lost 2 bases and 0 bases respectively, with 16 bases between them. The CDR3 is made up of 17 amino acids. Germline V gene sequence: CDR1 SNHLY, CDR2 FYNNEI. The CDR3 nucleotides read TGTGCCAGCAGTGAAACGAAGGACAGAGTGTACCAAGAGACCCAGTACTTC. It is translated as CASSETKDRVYQETQYF.

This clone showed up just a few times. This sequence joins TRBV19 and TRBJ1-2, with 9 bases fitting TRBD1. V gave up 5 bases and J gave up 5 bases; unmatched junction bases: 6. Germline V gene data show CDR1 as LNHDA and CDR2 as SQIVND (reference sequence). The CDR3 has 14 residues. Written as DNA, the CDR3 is TGTGCCAGTAGTCCCGGGACAGGGCCTTATGGCTACACCTTC. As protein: CASSPGTGPYGYTF.

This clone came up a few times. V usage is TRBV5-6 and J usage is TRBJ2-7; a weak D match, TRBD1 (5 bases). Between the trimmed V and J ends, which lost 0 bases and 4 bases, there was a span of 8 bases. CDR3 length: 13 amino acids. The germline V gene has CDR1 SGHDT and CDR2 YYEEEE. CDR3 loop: CASSLVAGYEQYF. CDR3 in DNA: TGTGCCAGCAGCTTGGTAGCAGGGTACGAGCAGTACTTC.

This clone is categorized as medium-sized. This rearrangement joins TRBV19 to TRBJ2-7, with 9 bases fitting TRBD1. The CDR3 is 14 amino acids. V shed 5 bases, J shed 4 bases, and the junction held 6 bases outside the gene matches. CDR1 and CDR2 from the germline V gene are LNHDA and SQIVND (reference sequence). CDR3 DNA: TGTGCCAGTAGTGCCGGGACAGGGAGGTACGAGCAGTACTTC. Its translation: CASSAGTGRYEQYF.

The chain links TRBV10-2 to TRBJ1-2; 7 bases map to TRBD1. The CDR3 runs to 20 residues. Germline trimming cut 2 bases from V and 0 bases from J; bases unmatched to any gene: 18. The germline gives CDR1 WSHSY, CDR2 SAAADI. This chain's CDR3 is CASSEPMHRGPVISNYGYTF. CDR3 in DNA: TGCGCCAGCAGTGAGCCAATGCACAGGGGACCAGTCATCTCTAACTATGGCTACACCTTC.

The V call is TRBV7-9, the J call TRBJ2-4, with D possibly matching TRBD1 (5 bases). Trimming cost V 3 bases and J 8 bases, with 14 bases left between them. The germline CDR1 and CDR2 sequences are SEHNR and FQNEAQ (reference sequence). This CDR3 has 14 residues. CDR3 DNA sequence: TGTGCCAGCAGCTTCTCAGGGTTCATGTACATTCAGTACTTC. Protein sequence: CASSFSGFMYIQYF. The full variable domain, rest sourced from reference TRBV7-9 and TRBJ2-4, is DTGVSQNPRHKITKRGQNVTFRCDPISEHNRLYWYRQTLGQGPEFLTYFQNEAQLEKSRLLSDRFSAERPKGSFSTLEIQRTEQGDSAMYLCASSFSGFMYIQYFGAGTRLSVL.

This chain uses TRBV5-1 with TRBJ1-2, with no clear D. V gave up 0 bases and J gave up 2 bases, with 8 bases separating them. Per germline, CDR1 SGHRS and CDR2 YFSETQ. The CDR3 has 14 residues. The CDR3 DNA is TGCGCCAGCAGCTTGGTGGCAAAAAACTATGGCTACACCTTC. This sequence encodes CASSLVAKNYGYTF.

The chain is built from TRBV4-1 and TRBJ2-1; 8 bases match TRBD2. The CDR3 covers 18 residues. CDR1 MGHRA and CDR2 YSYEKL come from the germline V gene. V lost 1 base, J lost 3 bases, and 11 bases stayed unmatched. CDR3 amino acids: CASSQVVGAGAYYNEQFF. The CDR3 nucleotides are TGCGCCAGCAGCCAAGTCGTGGGAGCGGGGGCCTACTACAATGAGCAGTTCTTC.

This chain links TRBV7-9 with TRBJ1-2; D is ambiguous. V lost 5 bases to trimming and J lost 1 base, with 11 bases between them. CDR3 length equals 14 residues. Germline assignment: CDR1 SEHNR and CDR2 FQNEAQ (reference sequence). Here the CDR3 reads CASSPLGFNYGYTF. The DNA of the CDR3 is TGTGCCAGCAGCCCCCTAGGATTTAACTATGGCTACACCTTC.

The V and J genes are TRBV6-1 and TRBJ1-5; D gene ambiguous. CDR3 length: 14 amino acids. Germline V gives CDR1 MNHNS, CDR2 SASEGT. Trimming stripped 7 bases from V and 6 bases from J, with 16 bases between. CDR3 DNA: TGTGCCAGCAAGGTCTCAGGAAAAAGTCAGCCCCAGCATTTT. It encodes CASKVSGKSQPQHF.

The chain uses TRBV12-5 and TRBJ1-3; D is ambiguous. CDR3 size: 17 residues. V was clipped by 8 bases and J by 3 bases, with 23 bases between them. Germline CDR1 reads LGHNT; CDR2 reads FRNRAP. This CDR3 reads CASWGVREEQLGNTIYF. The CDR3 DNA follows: TGTGCTAGTTGGGGAGTTAGGGAGGAACAACTTGGAAACACCATATATTTT.

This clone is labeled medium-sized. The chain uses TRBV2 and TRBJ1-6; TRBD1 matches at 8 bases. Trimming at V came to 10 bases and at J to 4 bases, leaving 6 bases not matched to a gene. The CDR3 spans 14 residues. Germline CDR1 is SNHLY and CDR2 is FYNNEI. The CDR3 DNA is TGTGCCACCGGACAGGGTCCGTATAATTCACCCCTCCACTTT. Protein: CATGQGPYNSPLHF.

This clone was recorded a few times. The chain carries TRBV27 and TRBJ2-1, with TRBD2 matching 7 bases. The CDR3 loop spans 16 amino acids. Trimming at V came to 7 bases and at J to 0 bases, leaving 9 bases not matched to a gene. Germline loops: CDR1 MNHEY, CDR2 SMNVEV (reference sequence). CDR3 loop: CASTPIKRDSYNEQFF. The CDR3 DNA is TGTGCCAGCACCCCCATTAAGCGGGACTCCTACAATGAGCAGTTCTTC.

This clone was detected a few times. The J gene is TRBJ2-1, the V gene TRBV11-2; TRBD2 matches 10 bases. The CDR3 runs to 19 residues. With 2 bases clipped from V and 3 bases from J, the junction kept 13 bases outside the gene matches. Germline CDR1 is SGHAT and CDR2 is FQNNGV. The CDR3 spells CASSLYPSGGEEGYNEQFF. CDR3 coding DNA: TGTGCCAGCAGCTTATATCCTAGCGGGGGAGAGGAGGGCTACAATGAGCAGTTCTTC.

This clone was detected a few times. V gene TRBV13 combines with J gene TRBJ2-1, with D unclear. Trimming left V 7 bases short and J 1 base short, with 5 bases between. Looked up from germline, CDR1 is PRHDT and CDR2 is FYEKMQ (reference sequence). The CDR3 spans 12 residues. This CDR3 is CASKPSYNEQFF. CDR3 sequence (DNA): TGTGCCAGCAAGCCTTCCTACAATGAGCAGTTCTTC. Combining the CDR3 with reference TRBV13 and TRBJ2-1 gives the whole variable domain AAGVIQSPRHLIKEKRETATLKCYPIPRHDTVYWYQQGPGQDPQFLISFYEKMQSDKGSIPDRFSAQQFSDYHSELNMSSLELGDSALYFCASKPSYNEQFFGPGTRLTVL.

CDR3 amino acids: CASGLVVATGHYNEQFF. CDR3 bases: TGTGCTAGTGGTTTGGTCGTAGCGACGGGACACTACAATGAGCAGTTCTTC. V and J are TRBV12-5 and TRBJ2-1; tentative D call: TRBD1 (6 bases). The germline CDR1 and CDR2 sequences are LGHNT and FRNRAP. Trimming left V 0 bases short and J 3 bases short, with 15 bases between. The CDR3 contains 17 residues.

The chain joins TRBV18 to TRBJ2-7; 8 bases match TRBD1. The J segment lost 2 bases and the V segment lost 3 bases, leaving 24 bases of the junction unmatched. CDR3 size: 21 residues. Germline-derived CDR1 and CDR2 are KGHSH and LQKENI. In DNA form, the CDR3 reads TGTGCCAGCTCACCCTCCACAGGCGGGACAGGTCGACCCAAGAATACCTACGAGCAGTACTTC. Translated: CASSPSTGGTGRPKNTYEQYF.